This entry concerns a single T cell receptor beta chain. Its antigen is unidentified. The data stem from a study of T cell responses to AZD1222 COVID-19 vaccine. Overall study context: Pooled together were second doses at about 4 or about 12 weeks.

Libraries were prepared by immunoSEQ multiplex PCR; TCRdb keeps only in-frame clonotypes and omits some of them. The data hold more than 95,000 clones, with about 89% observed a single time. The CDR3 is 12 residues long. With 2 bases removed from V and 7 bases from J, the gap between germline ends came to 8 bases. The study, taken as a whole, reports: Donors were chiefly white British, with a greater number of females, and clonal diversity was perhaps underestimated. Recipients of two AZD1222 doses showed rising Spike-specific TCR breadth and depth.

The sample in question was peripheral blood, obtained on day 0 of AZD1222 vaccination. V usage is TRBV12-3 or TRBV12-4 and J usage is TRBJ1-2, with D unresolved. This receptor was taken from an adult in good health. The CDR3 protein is CASSLRESGYTF. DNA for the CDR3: TGTGCCAGCAGTTTACGAGAGTCTGGCTACACCTTC.